This T cell receptor (beta chain) was recorded in a study of blood T cell repertoires in COVID-19. Study at large: Samples taken during acute and convalescent COVID-19 were collected in the United States, Italy and Spain. Nucleic acid was either cDNA or gDNA, and it came from T cells, B-cell-depleted T cells, or PBMCs.

Under the authors' procedure: Amplification of reference gene primers was used by the study to estimate nucleated cell counts. Clones were sequenced by immunoSEQ multiplex PCR, and TCRdb holds only the in-frame ones, with some missing. Clonal size and the V and J genes are those of that table, whereas D and trimming came from the DNA. The data contain 65,000 to 85,000 clones, roughly 91% of them seen just once; the ten biggest clones take up approximately 20%. Germline V lookup: CDR1 SGDLS, CDR2 YYNGEE. V was trimmed by 3 bases and J by 8 bases, leaving 11 bases between them. The CDR3 has 13 amino acids.

The sample was peripheral blood. This chain links TRBV9 with TRBJ1-4, with D tentatively TRBD1 (6 bases). This sequence was found in a human donor in a cohort sampled during active COVID-19. CDR3 DNA sequence: TGTGCCAGCAGCGCCGGGACAAAGGAAAAACTGTTTTTT. Protein: CASSAGTKEKLFF.